This T cell receptor (beta chain) was identified during a study of PD-1 blockade in classical Hodgkin lymphoma. General study findings and limits: CD8+ TCR diversity did not rise significantly by C4D1, unlike CD4+. It was reported that newly diagnosed patients had less baseline TCR diversity than healthy donors.

The ends were cut back, 4 bases at V and 0 bases at J, with 15 bases in the middle. The length of the CDR3 is 16 residues. Germline assignment: CDR1 KGHSY and CDR2 FQNENV. About this clone itself: The antigen remains unidentified.

The assay was immunoSEQ multiplex PCR, and TCRdb's table has in-frame clones only and misses some. The top ten clones hold 15% to 20% of a sample with 98,000 or so clones, roughly 87% of them seen once. Relapses following autologous stem cell transplantation were seen in all patients, with brentuximab vedotin exposure varying. This receptor was obtained from a human donor with classical Hodgkin lymphoma. The chain carries TRBV16 and TRBJ1-2; D remains ambiguous. The sample here was peripheral blood mononuclear cells (PBMCs), taken before the second cycle of nivolumab. The CDR3 sequence: CASSRGTALSNYGYTF. CDR3 sequence (DNA): TGTGCCAGCAGCCGCGGAACAGCGCTCTCTAACTATGGCTACACCTTC.